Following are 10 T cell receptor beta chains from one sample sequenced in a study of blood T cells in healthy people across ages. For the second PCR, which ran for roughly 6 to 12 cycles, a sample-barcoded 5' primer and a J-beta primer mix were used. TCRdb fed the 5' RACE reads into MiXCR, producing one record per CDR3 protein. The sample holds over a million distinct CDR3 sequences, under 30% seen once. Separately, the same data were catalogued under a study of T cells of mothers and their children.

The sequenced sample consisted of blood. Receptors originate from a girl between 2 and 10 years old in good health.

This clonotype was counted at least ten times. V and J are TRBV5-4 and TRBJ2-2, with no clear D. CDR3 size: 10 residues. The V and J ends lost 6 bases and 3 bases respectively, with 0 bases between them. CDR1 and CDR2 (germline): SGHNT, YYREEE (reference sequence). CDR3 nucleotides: TGTGCCAGCAACACCGGGGAGCTGTTTTTT. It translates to CASNTGELFF.

The CDR3, as DNA: TGTGCCAGCAGTTTACGGGAGAGCTATGGCTACACCTTC. Protein sequence: CASSLRESYGYTF. The chain is built from TRBV12-3 or TRBV12-4 and TRBJ1-2; no clear D gene. This CDR3 spans 13 amino acids. V shed 2 bases and J shed 4 bases, with 8 bases lying between them.

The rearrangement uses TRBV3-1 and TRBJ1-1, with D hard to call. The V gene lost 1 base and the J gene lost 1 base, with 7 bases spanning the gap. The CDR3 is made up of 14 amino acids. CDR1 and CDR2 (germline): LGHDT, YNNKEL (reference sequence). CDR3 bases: TGTGCCAGCAGCCAAGTTGGGTCGAACACTGAAGCTTTCTTT. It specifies CASSQVGSNTEAFF. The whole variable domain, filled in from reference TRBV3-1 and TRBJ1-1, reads DTAVSQTPKYLVTQMGNDKSIKCEQNLGHDTMYWYKQDSKKFLKIMFSYNNKELIINETVPNRFSPKSPDKAHLNLHINSLELGDSAVYFCASSQVGSNTEAFFGQGTRLTVV.

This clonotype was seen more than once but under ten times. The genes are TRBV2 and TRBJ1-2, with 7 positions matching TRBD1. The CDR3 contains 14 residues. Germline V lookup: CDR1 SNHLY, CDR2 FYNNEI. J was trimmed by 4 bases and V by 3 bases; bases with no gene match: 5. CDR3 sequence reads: CASSERTGPYGYTF. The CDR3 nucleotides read TGTGCCAGCAGTGAGAGGACAGGCCCCTATGGCTACACCTTC.

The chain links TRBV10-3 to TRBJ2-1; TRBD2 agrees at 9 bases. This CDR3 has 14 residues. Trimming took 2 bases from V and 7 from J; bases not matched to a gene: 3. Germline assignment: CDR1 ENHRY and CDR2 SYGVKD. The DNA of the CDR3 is TGTGCCATCAGTGAGGCGGGGGGGCCGAATGAGCAGTTCTTC. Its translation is CAISEAGGPNEQFF.

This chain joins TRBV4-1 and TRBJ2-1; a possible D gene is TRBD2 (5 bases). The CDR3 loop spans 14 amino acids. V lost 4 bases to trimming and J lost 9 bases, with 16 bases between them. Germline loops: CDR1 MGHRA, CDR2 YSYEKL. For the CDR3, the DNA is TGCGCCAGCAGCCCAGATCCGGGGAGCAGTGAGCAGTTCTTC. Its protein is CASSPDPGSSEQFF.

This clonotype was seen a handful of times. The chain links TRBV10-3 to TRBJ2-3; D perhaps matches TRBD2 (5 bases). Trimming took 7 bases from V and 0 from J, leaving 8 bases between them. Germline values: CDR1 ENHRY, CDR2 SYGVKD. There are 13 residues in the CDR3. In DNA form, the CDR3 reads TGTGCCATCAATGGCGGGAGCACAGATACGCAGTATTTT. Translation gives CAINGGSTDTQYF.

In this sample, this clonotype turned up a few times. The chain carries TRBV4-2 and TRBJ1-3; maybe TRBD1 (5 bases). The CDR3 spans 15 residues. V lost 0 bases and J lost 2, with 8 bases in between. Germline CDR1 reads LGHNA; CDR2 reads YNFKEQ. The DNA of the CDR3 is TGTGCCAGCAGCCAAGAGGAGGGGACTGGAAACACCATATATTTT. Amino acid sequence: CASSQEEGTGNTIYF.

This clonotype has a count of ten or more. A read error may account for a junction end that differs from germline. The CDR3 loop is CASSLGSQPQHF. The CDR3 nucleotides are TGTGCCAGCAGTTTAGGAAGTCAGCCCCAGCATTTT. The genes are TRBV7-9 and TRBJ1-5, with no clear D. The CDR3 covers 12 residues. Germline CDR1 SEHNR, CDR2 FQNEAQ (reference sequence).

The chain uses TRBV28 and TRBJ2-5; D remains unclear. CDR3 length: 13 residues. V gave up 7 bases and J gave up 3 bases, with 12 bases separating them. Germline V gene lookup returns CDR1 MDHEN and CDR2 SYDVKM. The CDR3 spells CASNGPNEETQYF. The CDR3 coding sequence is TGTGCCAGCAATGGACCGAACGAAGAGACCCAGTACTTC.